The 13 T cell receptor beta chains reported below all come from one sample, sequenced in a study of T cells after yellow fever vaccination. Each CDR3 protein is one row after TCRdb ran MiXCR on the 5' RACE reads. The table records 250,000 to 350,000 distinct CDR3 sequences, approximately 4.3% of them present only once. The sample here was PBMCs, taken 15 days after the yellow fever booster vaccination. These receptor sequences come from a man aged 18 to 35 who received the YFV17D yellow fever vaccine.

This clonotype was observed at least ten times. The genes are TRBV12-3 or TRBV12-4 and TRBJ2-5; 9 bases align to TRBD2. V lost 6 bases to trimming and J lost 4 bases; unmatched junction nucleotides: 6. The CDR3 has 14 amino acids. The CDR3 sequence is CASSRRGGGETQYF. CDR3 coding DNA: TGTGCCAGCAGCCGGCGGGGGGGCGGAGAGACCCAGTACTTC.

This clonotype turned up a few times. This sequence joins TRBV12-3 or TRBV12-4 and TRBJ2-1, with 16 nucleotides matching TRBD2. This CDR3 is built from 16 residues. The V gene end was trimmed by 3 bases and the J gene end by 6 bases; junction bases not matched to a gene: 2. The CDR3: CASSFGTSGGANEQFF. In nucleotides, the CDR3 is TGTGCCAGCAGTTTTGGGACTAGCGGGGGGGCCAATGAGCAGTTCTTC.

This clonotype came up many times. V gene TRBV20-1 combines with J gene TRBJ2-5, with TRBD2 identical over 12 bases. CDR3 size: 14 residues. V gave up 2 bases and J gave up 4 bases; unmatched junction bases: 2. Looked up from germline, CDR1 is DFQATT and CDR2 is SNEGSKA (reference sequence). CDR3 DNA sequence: TGCAGTGCTAGACTAGCGGGGGGGAGAGAGACCCAGTACTTC. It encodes CSARLAGGRETQYF.

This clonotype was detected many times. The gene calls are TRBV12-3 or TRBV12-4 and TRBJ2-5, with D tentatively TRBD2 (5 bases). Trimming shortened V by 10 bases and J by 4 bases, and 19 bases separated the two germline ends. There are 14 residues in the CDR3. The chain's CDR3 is CATSSGIVTETQYF. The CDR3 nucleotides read TGTGCCACCTCCTCCGGGATAGTGACAGAGACCCAGTACTTC.

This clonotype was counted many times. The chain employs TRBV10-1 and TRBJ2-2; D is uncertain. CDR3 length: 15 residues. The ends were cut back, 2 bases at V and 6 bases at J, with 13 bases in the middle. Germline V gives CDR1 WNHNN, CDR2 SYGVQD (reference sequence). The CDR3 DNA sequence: TGCGCCAGCAGTGAGATTCTAGGTTCACCCGGGGAGCTGTTTTTT. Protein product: CASSEILGSPGELFF.

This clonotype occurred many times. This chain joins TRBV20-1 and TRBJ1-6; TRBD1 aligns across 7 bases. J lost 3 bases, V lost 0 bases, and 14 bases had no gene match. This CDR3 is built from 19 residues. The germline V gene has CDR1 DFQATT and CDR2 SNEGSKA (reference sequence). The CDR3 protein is CSARDNGRQGSFYNSPLHF. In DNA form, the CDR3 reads TGCAGTGCTAGAGATAATGGGAGACAGGGCTCCTTCTATAATTCACCCCTCCACTTT.

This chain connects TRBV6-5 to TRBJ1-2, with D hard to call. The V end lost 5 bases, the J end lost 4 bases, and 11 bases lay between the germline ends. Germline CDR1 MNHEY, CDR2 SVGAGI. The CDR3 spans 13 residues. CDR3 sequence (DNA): TGTGCCAGCAGTCAGCGACCCACCTATGGCTACACCTTC. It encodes CASSQRPTYGYTF.

CDR3 bases: TGCAGCGTAGTTGACAGGCCGCCGGGTCAGCCCCAGCATTTT. It codes for CSVVDRPPGQPQHF. The gene calls are TRBV29-1 and TRBJ1-5; D possibly corresponds to TRBD1 (6 bases). This CDR3 comprises 14 residues. Germline V CDR1 and CDR2: SQVTM, ANQGSEA. V shed 6 bases and J shed 6 bases, with 18 bases lying between them.

The CDR3 loop is CASSPRWGFNYGYTF. CDR3 DNA sequence: TGTGCCAGCTCACCGCGTTGGGGATTTAACTATGGCTACACCTTC. This chain connects TRBV18 to TRBJ1-2; D is unclear. With 3 bases removed from V and 1 base from J, the gap between germline ends came to 12 bases. Germline V gives CDR1 KGHSH, CDR2 LQKENI. This CDR3 is 15 amino acids long.

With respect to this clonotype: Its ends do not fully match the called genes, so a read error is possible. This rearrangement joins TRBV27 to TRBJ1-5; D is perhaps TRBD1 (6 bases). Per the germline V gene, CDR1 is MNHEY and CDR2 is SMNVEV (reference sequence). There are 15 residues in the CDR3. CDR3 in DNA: TGCACCAGCAGTTTATTGGCGGGGGCTGAACAGCCCCAGCATTTT. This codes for CTSSLLAGAEQPQHF.

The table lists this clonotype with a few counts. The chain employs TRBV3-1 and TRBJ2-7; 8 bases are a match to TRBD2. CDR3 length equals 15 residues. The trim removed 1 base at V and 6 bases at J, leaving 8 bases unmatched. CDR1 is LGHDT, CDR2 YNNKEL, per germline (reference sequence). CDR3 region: CASSQGGLVFGEQYF. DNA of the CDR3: TGTGCCAGCAGCCAAGGGGGACTAGTTTTCGGCGAGCAGTACTTC.

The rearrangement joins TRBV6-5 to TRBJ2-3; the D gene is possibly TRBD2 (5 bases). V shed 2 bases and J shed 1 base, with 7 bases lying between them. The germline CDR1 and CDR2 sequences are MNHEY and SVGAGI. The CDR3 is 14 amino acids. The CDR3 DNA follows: TGTGCCAGCAGTTACGGAGCGGGCACAGATACGCAGTATTTT. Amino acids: CASSYGAGTDTQYF.

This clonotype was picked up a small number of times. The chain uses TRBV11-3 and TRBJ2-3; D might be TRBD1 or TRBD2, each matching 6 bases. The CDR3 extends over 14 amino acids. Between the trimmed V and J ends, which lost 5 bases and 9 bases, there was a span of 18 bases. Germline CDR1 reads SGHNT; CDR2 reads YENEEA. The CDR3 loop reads CASSLGGRSSTQYF. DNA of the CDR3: TGTGCCAGCAGCCTCGGGGGCCGGAGCTCAACGCAGTATTTT.